The 20 T cell receptor beta chains given below trace back to one sample, sequenced in a study of memory CD4+ T cells and cytomegalovirus serostatus. Method: immunoSEQ multiplex PCR; TCRdb's copy keeps in-frame clones and lacks some. The sample has under 50,000 clones; roughly 78% are singletons. The sort gate was single viable CD3+CD4+CD8-CD45RO+ cells for memory CD4+ T cells. The sequenced material came from memory CD4+ T cells from blood. Receptors originate from an adult in good health and CMV-seropositive.

The chain links TRBV25-1 to TRBJ1-4, with D unresolved. Looked up from germline, CDR1 is MGHDK and CDR2 is SYGVNS. Trimming pared 2 bases from V and 7 bases from J, leaving 8 bases between. The length of the CDR3 is 13 residues. CDR3 DNA sequence: TGTGCCAGCAGTGAAGTTATGGGTGAAAAACTGTTTTTT. Encoded protein: CASSEVMGEKLFF.

The CDR3 spells CASSSGQNKGYGYTF. CDR3 DNA sequence: TGTGCCAGCAGTTCGGGACAAAACAAAGGGTATGGCTACACCTTC. The chain joins TRBV28 to TRBJ1-2, with a tentative D call TRBD1 (6 bases). Germline loops: CDR1 MDHEN, CDR2 SYDVKM. The CDR3 extends over 15 amino acids. V dropped 4 bases and J dropped 5 bases, with 17 bases sitting between them.

The chain links TRBV4-3 to TRBJ1-2, with D possibly matching TRBD1 (5 bases). The germline gives CDR1 LGHNA, CDR2 YSLEER. The CDR3 contains 13 residues. V lost 0 bases and J lost 8, with 10 bases in between. This CDR3 is CASSQEGGYGYTF. Here the CDR3 DNA reads TGCGCCAGCAGCCAAGAGGGGGGGTACGGCTACACCTTC.

This chain joins TRBV5-4 and TRBJ2-1; the D is unclear. The CDR3 runs to 14 residues. Per the germline V gene, CDR1 is SGHNT and CDR2 is YYREEE (reference sequence). The V and J ends lost 1 base and 1 base respectively, with 6 bases between them. CDR3 sequence: CASSLTTSYNEQFF. The CDR3 bases are TGTGCCAGCAGCTTGACTACTTCCTACAATGAGCAGTTCTTC.

This clone was picked up a small number of times. The chain combines TRBV6-5 with TRBJ1-2, with TRBD1 identical over 7 bases. CDR3 size: 14 residues. The junction had 5 bases not matched to a gene; V was cut back by 5 bases and J by 2 bases. Germline-derived CDR1 and CDR2 are MNHEY and SVGAGI. The CDR3 reads CASSPAGQNYGYTF. The DNA for the CDR3 is TGTGCCAGCAGTCCAGCGGGACAGAACTATGGCTACACCTTC.

The J gene is TRBJ2-5, the V gene TRBV5-1; tentatively, D is TRBD2 (6 bases). This CDR3 contains 15 residues. Deletions cut 0 bases from V and 3 bases from J, with 12 bases between. Germline CDR1 and CDR2: SGHRS and YFSETQ. The CDR3 loop is CASSLDGTGEETQYF. The DNA of the CDR3 is TGCGCCAGCAGCTTGGATGGGACGGGGGAAGAGACCCAGTACTTC.

This rearrangement joins TRBV5-1 to TRBJ2-3, with 9 bases aligning to TRBD2. V lost 4 bases and J lost 1; bases outside the gene matches: 10. The CDR3 contains 17 residues. Germline CDR1 is SGHRS and CDR2 is YFSETQ. The CDR3 nucleotides are TGCGCCAGCAGCCCCATTCGCGGGGGGGTGGGCACAGATACGCAGTATTTT. Protein: CASSPIRGGVGTDTQYF.

This clone was counted a few times. The CDR3 bases are TGTGCCAGCAGCGTAGAGTCGTGGAGCTACAATGAGCAGTTCTTC. Protein sequence: CASSVESWSYNEQFF. The V and J genes are TRBV9 and TRBJ2-1; D is uncertain. This CDR3 contains 15 residues. CDR1 and CDR2 (germline): SGDLS, YYNGEE. The V gene lost 0 bases and the J gene lost 3 bases, with 10 bases spanning the gap.

The rearrangement links TRBV4-2 to TRBJ1-6, with 7 bases matching TRBD1. The CDR3 spans 18 residues. V was clipped by 3 bases and J by 9 bases; unmatched bases: 17. CDR1 and CDR2 (germline): LGHNA, YNFKEQ. The CDR3 is CASSQTQGGVRGSSPLHF. In nucleotides, the CDR3 is TGTGCCAGCAGCCAGACCCAGGGGGGGGTGAGGGGGTCTTCACCCCTCCACTTT.

V is TRBV5-4 and J is TRBJ2-5, with 9 positions matching TRBD2. The V segment lost 7 bases and the J segment 4 bases; nucleotides outside the gene matches: 11. CDR1 and CDR2 from the germline V gene are SGHNT and YYREEE (reference sequence). There are 15 residues in the CDR3. CDR3 in amino acids: CASRNRAGGPETQYF. As DNA, the CDR3 is TGTGCCAGCCGCAACCGAGCGGGGGGCCCAGAGACCCAGTACTTC.

CDR3 DNA sequence: TGTGCCAGCAGTCGGGACAGGGGGGGGACTGAAGCTTTCTTT. It codes for CASSRDRGGTEAFF. The V and J genes are TRBV6-1 and TRBJ1-1; TRBD1 agrees at 11 bases. J gave up 5 bases and V 5 bases, and 4 bases lay outside the gene matches. The CDR3 spans 14 residues. Per germline, CDR1 MNHNS and CDR2 SASEGT.

The gene calls are TRBV7-2 and TRBJ1-1; 8 bases fit TRBD1. Looked up from germline, CDR1 is SGHTA and CDR2 is FQGNSA. The CDR3 is 14 residues long. The trim removed 2 bases at V and 10 bases at J, leaving 9 bases unmatched. CDR3 region: CASSLQGASTIAFF. Here the CDR3 DNA reads TGTGCCAGCAGCTTACAGGGGGCGTCAACAATAGCTTTCTTT.

The chain joins TRBV19 to TRBJ1-2, with D possibly matching TRBD1 (6 bases). V lost 1 base and J lost 0, with 15 bases in between. The CDR3 is 17 residues long. Germline assignment: CDR1 LNHDA and CDR2 SQIVND (reference sequence). CDR3 region: CASSIGRGSGANYGYTF. In DNA, the CDR3 is TGTGCCAGTAGTATAGGAAGGGGGTCCGGAGCTAACTATGGCTACACCTTC. Full variable domain (missing parts from reference TRBV19 and TRBJ1-2): DGGITQSPKYLFRKEGQNVTLSCEQNLNHDAMYWYRQDPGQGLRLIYYSQIVNDFQKGDIAEGYSVSREKKESFPLTVTSAQKNPTAFYLCASSIGRGSGANYGYTFGSGTRLTVV.

The rearrangement links TRBV5-5 to TRBJ2-3; perhaps TRBD2 as D (7 bases). Germline V gives CDR1 SGHKS, CDR2 YYEKEE (reference sequence). V was trimmed by 3 bases and J by 6 bases, leaving 14 bases between them. The CDR3 consists of 14 residues. CDR3: CASSSGGASDTQYF. In DNA form, the CDR3 reads TGTGCCAGCAGCTCTGGGGGGGCCTCCGATACGCAGTATTTT.

The rearrangement joins TRBV14 to TRBJ2-2; 7 bases match TRBD1. Germline CDR1 reads SGHDN; CDR2 reads FVKESK. The length of the CDR3 is 16 residues. The ends lost 1 base at V and 4 bases at J; junction bases unmatched: 6. The CDR3 nucleotides read TGTGCCAGCAGCCAAGGTGGGACAGTATCCACCGGGGAGCTGTTTTTT. Its translation: CASSQGGTVSTGELFF.

The chain joins TRBV5-1 to TRBJ1-1; TRBD1 aligns across 7 bases. CDR1 and CDR2 from the germline V gene are SGHRS and YFSETQ. The CDR3 extends over 15 amino acids. V lost 0 bases, J lost 1 base, and 3 bases stayed unmatched. CDR3 sequence: CASSLDRTGNTEAFF. The CDR3 nucleotides are TGCGCCAGCAGCTTGGATCGGACAGGGAACACTGAAGCTTTCTTT.

The chain joins TRBV29-1 to TRBJ2-1; maybe TRBD2 (6 bases). V dropped 4 bases and J dropped 5 bases, with 21 bases sitting between them. This CDR3 is built from 16 residues. Germline values: CDR1 SQVTM, CDR2 ANQGSEA. The CDR3, as DNA: TGCAGCGTTGTAGACTTGGGACGGGAGCTGGACAATGAGCAGTTCTTC. Residues: CSVVDLGRELDNEQFF.

The chain carries TRBV19 and TRBJ1-5, with D uncertain. There are 12 residues in the CDR3. V was trimmed by 5 bases and J by 5 bases, leaving 7 bases between them. Germline CDR1 reads LNHDA; CDR2 reads SQIVND (reference sequence). DNA for the CDR3: TGTGCCAGTAGTTTCGGGGATCAGCCCCAGCATTTT. Its translation: CASSFGDQPQHF.

CDR3 in amino acids: CASSGREAFAEAFF. The CDR3 nucleotides are TGTGCCAGCAGCGGGCGGGAGGCATTCGCTGAAGCTTTCTTT. The rearrangement joins TRBV7-2 to TRBJ1-1; D remains unclear. V was clipped by 5 bases and J by 6 bases, with 16 bases between them. The CDR3 has 14 amino acids. Per germline, CDR1 SGHTA and CDR2 FQGNSA.

The V and J genes are TRBV5-1 and TRBJ1-6; D is unclear. This CDR3 has 13 amino acids. Germline-derived CDR1 and CDR2 are SGHRS and YFSETQ. Trimming cost V 0 bases and J 10 bases, with 8 bases left between them. In DNA form, the CDR3 reads TGCGCCAGCAGCTTGGCCCCGGGGTCACCCCTCCACTTT. It translates to CASSLAPGSPLHF.